Below are 20 T cell receptor beta chains sequenced from a single sample in a study of T cell changes during pregnancy in multiple sclerosis. Generated by immunoSEQ multiplex PCR, the TCRdb table keeps only in-frame clones and is missing some. The table records just under 70,000 clones, 91% of them present only once. The material sequenced was peripheral blood, taken in the second trimester of pregnancy. These receptors were taken from a female donor with multiple sclerosis, enrolled in a pregnancy study.

The table lists this clone with a few counts. The genes are TRBV25-1 and TRBJ1-6; 9 nucleotides align to TRBD1. This CDR3 spans 15 amino acids. V was pared by 7 bases and J by 4 bases, with 5 bases of the junction left unmatched. CDR1 MGHDK and CDR2 SYGVNS come from the germline V gene. CDR3 protein: CASNRGTGYNSPLHF. The CDR3 nucleotides read TGTGCCAGCAATCGGGGGACAGGGTATAATTCACCCCTCCACTTT. Full variable domain (missing parts from reference TRBV25-1 and TRBJ1-6): EADIYQTPRYLVIGTGKKITLECSQTMGHDKMYWYQQDPGMELHLIHYSYGVNSTEKGDLSSESTVSRIRTEHFPLTLESARPSHTSQYLCASNRGTGYNSPLHFGNGTRLTVT.

This chain connects TRBV18 to TRBJ2-3, with 8 bases identical to TRBD1. V was clipped by 5 bases and J by 6 bases; unmatched bases: 1. The CDR3 is 12 amino acids. Germline lookup yields CDR1 KGHSH and CDR2 LQKENI. Written as DNA, the CDR3 is TGTGCCAGCTCAGGACAGGGCGATACGCAGTATTTT. Protein: CASSGQGDTQYF.

In DNA, the CDR3 is TGTGCCAGCAGAGGACAATCCACCGGGGAGCTGTTTTTT. Translation: CASRGQSTGELFF. The chain employs TRBV6-4 and TRBJ2-2; a possible D gene is TRBD1 (5 bases). CDR1 MRHNA and CDR2 SNTAGT come from the germline V gene. The CDR3 totals 13 residues. The germline V and J ends were trimmed by 6 bases and 4 bases, with 9 bases remaining between them.

The rearrangement uses TRBV14 and TRBJ1-5, with 7 bases lining up with TRBD1. The V gene's germline CDR1 is SGHDN and CDR2 FVKESK. This CDR3 region has 14 residues. The V gene end was trimmed by 4 bases and the J gene end by 6 bases; junction bases not matched to a gene: 6. CDR3: CASSRSTGLQPQHF. The DNA for the CDR3 is TGTGCCAGCAGCCGATCGACAGGGCTTCAGCCCCAGCATTTT.

This clone occurred once. V and J are TRBV19 and TRBJ2-1; 9 nucleotides align to TRBD1. The CDR3 runs 15 residues. Germline values: CDR1 LNHDA, CDR2 SQIVND (reference sequence). The V and J ends lost 7 bases and 6 bases, in that order; junction bases with no gene match: 10. This CDR3 reads CASKGGTGFFNEQFF. The CDR3 bases are TGTGCCAGTAAGGGTGGGACAGGGTTTTTCAATGAGCAGTTCTTC. Drawing the rest from reference TRBV19 and TRBJ2-1, the complete variable domain is DGGITQSPKYLFRKEGQNVTLSCEQNLNHDAMYWYRQDPGQGLRLIYYSQIVNDFQKGDIAEGYSVSREKKESFPLTVTSAQKNPTAFYLCASKGGTGFFNEQFFGPGTRLTVL.

This clone was detected only once. The V and J genes are TRBV2 and TRBJ2-7; 7 bases are shared with TRBD2. This CDR3 is built from 21 residues. The germline V gene encodes CDR1 SNHLY and CDR2 FYNNEI. J gave up 6 bases and V 6 bases, and 32 bases lay outside the gene matches. CDR3 nucleotides: TGTGCCAGCAGCTCGATTTGGGGAAGCGGGAACAGACCAGAGGGGAACCTCGAGCAGTACTTC. This gives the protein CASSSIWGSGNRPEGNLEQYF.

The J gene is TRBJ1-2, the V gene TRBV2; D uncertain. The CDR3 runs to 12 residues. The V gene's germline CDR1 is SNHLY and CDR2 FYNNEI. The ends were cut back, 8 bases at V and 8 bases at J, with 15 bases in the middle. For the CDR3, the DNA is TGTGCCAGCTCGAGCCCTCCGGGAGGCTACACCTTC. Amino acids: CASSSPPGGYTF.

This sequence joins TRBV20-1 and TRBJ1-1; D uncertain. V lost 5 bases and J lost 1, with 5 bases in between. Germline CDR1 DFQATT, CDR2 SNEGSKA (reference sequence). The CDR3 loop spans 11 amino acids. The CDR3, as DNA: TGCAGTGCTCGGGAGAACACTGAAGCTTTCTTT. As protein: CSARENTEAFF.

The gene calls are TRBV5-1 and TRBJ2-2, with D maybe TRBD1 (6 bases). The CDR3 consists of 15 residues. The V end was cut by 5 bases, the J end by 1 base, with 12 bases between. Germline V gene sequence: CDR1 SGHRS, CDR2 YFSETQ. Here the CDR3 DNA reads TGCGCCAGCAGTAGGGGGTCGGTGAACACCGGGGAGCTGTTTTTT. Translating gives CASSRGSVNTGELFF.

The chain recombines TRBV7-2 with TRBJ1-1; 7 nucleotides align to TRBD1. CDR3 length equals 14 residues. Trimming took 4 bases from V and 1 from J; bases not matched to a gene: 3. CDR1 is SGHTA and CDR2 is FQGNSA in the germline V gene. The CDR3, as DNA: TGTGCCAGCAGCTCGACAGGGAAGAACACTGAAGCTTTCTTT. Translation: CASSSTGKNTEAFF.

The chain has TRBV5-4 and TRBJ1-1, with D possibly being TRBD1 (6 bases). The CDR3 runs to 15 residues. Germline lookup yields CDR1 SGHNT and CDR2 YYREEE (reference sequence). Trimming removed 3 bases at V and 5 bases at J, with 17 bases between. The CDR3 nucleotides read TGTGCCAGCAGCTCGTCACGGGGGGCCGGTACTGAAGCTTTCTTT. This translates into CASSSSRGAGTEAFF.

This clone was counted a single time. The chain joins TRBV7-6 to TRBJ2-6; D remains unclear. The V gene lost 5 bases and the J gene lost 3 bases, with 5 bases spanning the gap. The CDR3 loop spans 13 amino acids. In germline, CDR1 is SGHVS, CDR2 FNYEAQ. The CDR3 is CASSGIGANVLTF. CDR3 nucleotides: TGTGCCAGCAGCGGCATTGGGGCCAACGTCCTGACTTTC.

The chain links TRBV18 to TRBJ2-7, with 7 bases matching TRBD1. The germline gives CDR1 KGHSH, CDR2 LQKENI. After removal of 4 bases from V and 1 base from J, the junction contained 4 bases not matched to a gene. The CDR3 is 14 residues long. The CDR3 DNA reads TGTGCCAGCTCACGACAGGGTTTTTCCTACGAGCAGTACTTC. Translating it yields CASSRQGFSYEQYF.

J is TRBJ2-7 and V is TRBV9, with 8 nucleotides matching TRBD1. CDR3 length equals 15 residues. Germline V CDR1 and CDR2: SGDLS, YYNGEE. With V trimmed by 0 bases and J by 7 bases, 9 bases remained unmatched. This CDR3 reads CASSVDNRGNREQYF. The CDR3 bases are TGTGCCAGCAGCGTAGATAACAGGGGGAATAGGGAGCAGTACTTC.

In the case of this clone: At the DNA level, this CDR3 is encoded by other sequences in the same sample as well. The chain is built from TRBV6-5 and TRBJ2-7; a weak D match, TRBD1 (6 bases). CDR3 length: 14 amino acids. Germline V lookup: CDR1 MNHEY, CDR2 SVGAGI. Trimming removed 0 bases from V and 2 bases from J, with 8 bases in between. The CDR3 loop reads CASSYSRDTYEQYF. The CDR3 nucleotides are TGTGCCAGCAGTTACTCGAGGGACACCTACGAGCAGTACTTC.

The chain employs TRBV9 and TRBJ1-3, with TRBD1 as a possible D gene (6 bases). The germline gives CDR1 SGDLS, CDR2 YYNGEE. V was pared by 2 bases and J by 0 bases, with 9 bases between. The CDR3 is made up of 15 amino acids. CDR3 sequence: CASSVQGYSGNTIYF. CDR3 nucleotides: TGTGCCAGCAGCGTTCAGGGGTACTCTGGAAACACCATATATTTT.

The chain joins TRBV7-8 to TRBJ2-2; TRBD2 matches at 12 bases. The CDR3 extends over 18 amino acids. CDR1 and CDR2 from the germline V gene are SGHVS and FQNEAQ. With V trimmed by 1 base and J by 2 bases, 5 bases remained unmatched. The CDR3: CASSLELAGGINTGELFF. CDR3 in DNA: TGTGCCAGCAGCTTAGAACTAGCGGGGGGAATAAACACCGGGGAGCTGTTTTTT.

V and J are TRBV14 and TRBJ2-7, with D possibly TRBD2 on 7 matching bases. Germline CDR1 is SGHDN and CDR2 is FVKESK. The CDR3 loop spans 14 amino acids. V dropped 6 bases and J dropped 3 bases, with 15 bases sitting between them. This CDR3 is CASRDAGEGYEQYF. The CDR3 nucleotides read TGTGCCAGCAGGGATGCAGGGGAGGGCTACGAGCAGTACTTC.

The chain joins TRBV7-2 to TRBJ1-4, with 7 bases lining up with TRBD1. Germline V gene data show CDR1 as SGHTA and CDR2 as FQGNSA. Trimming cost V 5 bases and J 3 bases; bases outside gene matches: 6. The length of the CDR3 is 15 residues. This chain's CDR3 is CASSLQTGPNEKLFF. The CDR3 DNA is TGTGCCAGCAGCCTTCAGACAGGGCCTAATGAAAAACTGTTTTTT.

The chain recombines TRBV11-2 with TRBJ1-5; no clear D. The CDR3 totals 17 residues. V lost 1 base and J lost 0, with 13 bases in between. Germline V lookup: CDR1 SGHAT, CDR2 FQNNGV. CDR3 bases: TGTGCCAGCAGCTTAGTCGTTCGAGGATATAGCAATCAGCCCCAGCATTTT. This codes for CASSLVVRGYSNQPQHF.